This T cell receptor (beta chain) was recovered during a study of Ad26.COV2.S vaccination and SARS-CoV-2 variants. The germline CDR1 and CDR2 sequences are SQVTM and ANQGSEA. The CDR3 loop spans 16 amino acids. The study, taken as a whole, reports: Spike-specific responses of CD8+ and CD4+ T cells were reported to display substantial breadth after vaccination.

TCRdb keeps only in-frame clones here, not all; method: immunoSEQ multiplex PCR. The sample lists 350,000 to 600,000 clones, about nine tenths occurring once. About this clone itself: The antigen is unknown. An end of the junction differs from the germline gene, which may be a read error.

Treatment given: some 20 received Ad26.COV2.S at low or high dose, single or two shots; roughly five received placebo; per-sample allocation not given. Sample collection was performed on day 63 after the first vaccine or placebo injection. Wuhan-strain SARS-CoV-2 spike was expressed by the Ad26 vector that made up the vaccine. The receptor was derived from a person between 18 and 65 years old who received the Ad26.COV2.S COVID-19 vaccine or a placebo. Material: peripheral blood, obtained in a trial of Ad26.COV2.S vaccine versus placebo. This chain joins TRBV29-1 and TRBJ2-1; 14 bases line up with TRBD2. Here the CDR3 DNA reads TGCAGCGCTGAAGCAGGACGACTAGCGGGAGGGAATGAGCAGTTCTTC. Its translation is CSAEAGRLAGGNEQFF.